These 5 T cell receptor beta chains share one sample of origin, sequenced in a study of OX40 agonist ivuxolimab in advanced cancers. The repertoire was sequenced with immunoSEQ multiplex PCR; TCRdb's copy has only in-frame clones and lacks some. This table has some 87,000 clones, 90% to 95% appearing once. Specimen: CD4+ or CD8+ T cells sorted from blood, collected in a trial of the OX40 agonist ivuxolimab. These receptor sequences come from an adult with an advanced solid tumor such as melanoma, head and neck, liver or kidney cancer.

The chain carries TRBV11-2 and TRBJ2-7; possibly TRBD1 for D (5 bases). The CDR3 is made up of 17 amino acids. Per germline, CDR1 SGHAT and CDR2 FQNNGV. V dropped 1 base and J dropped 5 bases, with 21 bases sitting between them. As DNA, the CDR3 is TGTGCCAGCAGCTTAGCGTCCGGCAGGGTGATCTTCGACGAGCAGTACTTC. Its translation is CASSLASGRVIFDEQYF.

The chain has TRBV10-3 and TRBJ2-5; TRBD2 agrees at 10 bases. The DNA end is more similar to TRBJ2-7, so the J call may be wrong. The CDR3 covers 14 residues. CDR1 is ENHRY and CDR2 is SYGVKD in the germline V gene. The CDR3 DNA is TGTGCCATCAGCCTAGCGGGAGAGTTTTACGAGCAGTACTTC. Its protein product is CAISLAGEFYEQYF.

The chain uses TRBV7-2 and TRBJ1-1; the D gene is possibly TRBD1 (6 bases). V lost 4 bases, J lost 3 bases, and 12 bases lay in between. Germline V gives CDR1 SGHTA, CDR2 FQGNSA. The CDR3 has 14 residues. CDR3 nucleotide sequence: TGTGCCAGCAGCTCCCCGGGACACTACACTGAAGCTTTCTTT. This translates into CASSSPGHYTEAFF.

The chain couples TRBV7-9 to TRBJ2-7; D may be TRBD1 (5 bases). The CDR3 spans 14 residues. Per germline, CDR1 SEHNR and CDR2 FQNEAQ (reference sequence). The ends were cut back, 1 base at V and 5 bases at J, with 12 bases in the middle. This CDR3 is CASSLGAGIHEQYF. The CDR3 DNA reads as TGTGCCAGCAGCTTAGGGGCAGGGATCCACGAGCAGTACTTC.

The chain combines TRBV23-1 with TRBJ1-2; tentative D call: TRBD1 (5 bases). TRBV23-1 is labeled an ORF, and its function is uncertain. Trimming took off 0 bases at V and 2 bases at J, with 7 bases between the two ends. This CDR3 has 14 residues. In DNA, the CDR3 is TGCGCCAGCAGTCAATCGGGGGTGAACTATGGCTACACCTTC. It is translated as CASSQSGVNYGYTF.